A selection of T cell receptor beta chains follows, all from one sample in a study of T cells after yellow fever vaccination. TCRdb fed the 5' RACE reads into MiXCR, producing one record per CDR3 protein. The sample has hundreds of thousands of distinct CDR3 sequences; approximately 13% are singletons. Here the sequenced sample was PBMCs, taken on the day of the yellow fever booster vaccination. These receptors came from a young man who received the YFV17D yellow fever vaccine. Both conserved end residues are part of each CDR3. D genes are given only for firm matches. Some rows have no size entry. The others give once, few or many, or a class for an expanded clone.

size: -; J: TRBJ2-1; D: -; V: TRBV5-6; CDR3: CASSFFDGGYNEQFF; DNA: TGTGCCAGCAGCTTCTTCGACGGCGGCTACAATGAGCAGTTCTTC
size: many; J: TRBJ2-3; D: TRBD2; V: TRBV6-4; CDR3: CASSETSGSSADTQYF; DNA: TGTGCCAGCAGTGAAACTAGCGGGAGTAGCGCAGATACGCAGTATTTT
size: -; J: TRBJ2-1; D: TRBD2; V: TRBV7-2; CDR3: CASTTSEATYNEQFF; DNA: TGTGCCAGCACCACTAGCGAGGCAACCTACAATGAGCAGTTCTTC
size: few; J: TRBJ2-6; D: TRBD1; V: TRBV6-1; CDR3: CASSDGPGQGLSGANVLTF; DNA: TGTGCCAGCTCCGATGGTCCGGGACAGGGCCTCTCTGGGGCCAACGTCCTGACTTTC
size: -; J: TRBJ2-7; D: -; V: TRBV6-5; CDR3: CASSSILGSYEQYF; DNA: TGTGCCAGCAGTTCCATACTAGGGTCCTACGAGCAGTACTTC
size: few; J: TRBJ1-5; D: -; V: TRBV20-1; CDR3: CSASEQNHSNQPQHF; DNA: TGCAGTGCTAGTGAACAGAATCATAGCAATCAGCCCCAGCATTTT
size: few; J: TRBJ2-5; D: TRBD2; V: TRBV5-4; CDR3: CASSLDTSVKETQYF; DNA: TGTGCCAGCAGCTTGGATACTAGCGTTAAAGAGACCCAGTACTTC
size: few; J: TRBJ1-2; D: TRBD1; V: TRBV6-5; CDR3: CASSYTQGTAKDRYGYTF; DNA: TGTGCCAGCAGTTATACCCAAGGGACAGCTAAAGACCGCTATGGCTACACCTTC
size: few; J: TRBJ2-3; D: -; V: TRBV7-9; CDR3: CASMGGLTDTQYF; DNA: TGTGCCAGCATGGGCGGACTCACAGATACGCAGTATTTT
size: -; J: TRBJ1-2; D: -; V: TRBV9; CDR3: CASSGSYDTIYGYTF; DNA: TGTGCCAGCAGCGGAAGCTATGACACCATCTATGGCTACACCTTC
size: -; J: TRBJ1-2; D: TRBD1; V: TRBV29-1; CDR3: CSVGERGTAYGYTF; DNA: TGCAGCGTTGGGGAAAGGGGGACAGCGTATGGCTACACCTTC
size: few; J: TRBJ1-2; D: TRBD1; V: TRBV30; CDR3: CACRDRRPYGYTF; DNA: TGTGCCTGCCGGGACAGGAGGCCCTATGGCTACACCTTC
size: few; J: TRBJ2-7; D: TRBD1; V: TRBV28; CDR3: CASSIDRDGGQYF; DNA: TGTGCCAGCAGTATAGACAGGGATGGCGGGCAGTACTTC
size: -; J: TRBJ2-1; D: -; V: TRBV29-1; CDR3: CSVGDGDEQFF; DNA: TGCAGCGTTGGGGACGGGGATGAGCAGTTCTTC
size: few; J: TRBJ2-2; D: -; V: TRBV20-1; CDR3: CSAEKSLNTGELFF; DNA: TGCAGTGCCGAGAAAAGTTTGAACACCGGGGAGCTGTTTTTT
size: few; J: TRBJ2-3; D: TRBD2; V: TRBV15; CDR3: CATSYGTSGRALGADTQYF; DNA: TGTGCCACCAGCTACGGGACTAGCGGGAGGGCCCTCGGGGCAGATACGCAGTATTTT
size: many; J: TRBJ2-1; D: TRBD1; V: TRBV7-2; CDR3: CASSLRQGNEQFF; DNA: TGTGCCAGCAGCCTCAGACAGGGCAATGAGCAGTTCTTC